The rows below give T cell receptor beta chains drawn from one sample of a study of human T cells and chemical hapten exposure. TCRdb re-called the RACE reads with MiXCR, one entry per CDR3 protein. Among approximately 80,000 distinct CDR3 sequences listed, 9.5% to 14% were seen once. This sample comprised whole blood, obtained in connection with sensitization to the hapten diphenylcyclopropenone (DPC). These receptors originate from a woman in her 50s with alopecia areata. Some clones in this sample may be carry-over from other donors' samples. The CDR3 runs from the conserved cysteine through the conserved F or W. A D gene is named only where the DNA matches it firmly. Expanded clones get a size class; other rows say once, few or many, or leave the size out.

V	D	J	size	CDR3	DNA
TRBV27	.	TRBJ2-2	many	CASSPPALPGAGELFF	TGTGCCAGCAGCCCACCAGCCCTCCCGGGGGCCGGGGAGCTGTTTTTT
TRBV2	.	TRBJ1-4	medium-sized	CASSENRASEKLFF	TGTGCCAGCAGTGAAAACAGGGCGAGTGAAAAACTGTTTTTT
TRBV12-3/TRBV12-4	.	TRBJ2-4	.	CASSLGGGNIQYF	TGTGCCAGCAGTTTAGGGGGTGGAAACATTCAGTACTTC
TRBV20-1	TRBD1	TRBJ2-1	few	CSAKQGARVEQFF	TGCAGTGCGAAACAGGGGGCGCGGGTTGAGCAGTTCTTC
TRBV11-2	TRBD1	TRBJ1-6	medium-sized	CASSPASGTGASPLHF	TGTGCCAGCAGCCCCGCTTCCGGGACAGGGGCTTCACCCCTCCACTTT
TRBV4-1	TRBD1	TRBJ2-1	many	CASSLDRADEQFF	TGCGCCAGCAGCCTGGACAGGGCCGATGAGCAGTTCTTC
TRBV25-1	TRBD1	TRBJ2-1	many	CASSEARGQAYNEQFF	TGTGCCAGCAGTGAGGCGAGGGGACAGGCTTACAATGAGCAGTTCTTC
TRBV6-1	.	TRBJ1-6	.	CASSAGHYNSPLHF	TGTGCCAGCAGTGCGGGACACTATAATTCACCCCTCCACTTT
TRBV6-2/TRBV6-3	TRBD2	TRBJ2-1	few	CASSESLAGGYNEQFF	TGTGCCAGCAGTGAATCACTAGCGGGAGGTTACAATGAGCAGTTCTTC
TRBV5-1	.	TRBJ1-3	many	CASGVTGDSGNTIYF	TGCGCCAGCGGAGTAACAGGCGACTCTGGAAACACCATATATTTT
TRBV12-3/TRBV12-4	TRBD1	TRBJ2-1	few	CASRLTLGQGYNEQFF	TGTGCCAGCAGACTGACGTTGGGACAGGGGTACAATGAGCAGTTCTTC
TRBV27	TRBD1	TRBJ2-1	many	CASSLRTGEYNEQFF	TGTGCCAGCAGTTTACGTACAGGGGAATACAATGAGCAGTTCTTC
TRBV28	TRBD2	TRBJ2-7	many	CASSSLGTSGKYEQYF	TGTGCCAGCAGTTCTCTCGGGACTAGCGGAAAATACGAGCAGTACTTC
TRBV20-1	.	TRBJ1-6	few	CSASVQGSNSPLHF	TGCAGTGCTAGTGTCCAGGGGAGTAATTCACCCCTCCACTTT
TRBV20-1	TRBD1	TRBJ2-3	few	CSASPGQGTQYF	TGCAGTGCTTCTCCGGGACAGGGGACGCAGTATTTT
TRBV11-1	TRBD2	TRBJ2-3	.	CASGQGRLAASTDTQYF	TGTGCCAGCGGGCAAGGTCGGCTAGCGGCCAGCACAGATACGCAGTATTTT
TRBV7-2	TRBD1	TRBJ2-1	few	CASSSRQGAKRNEQFF	TGTGCCAGCAGCTCCAGACAGGGGGCGAAACGCAATGAGCAGTTCTTC
TRBV25-1	TRBD2	TRBJ2-3	few	CASSAAGVTDTQYF	TGTGCCAGCAGTGCGGCGGGAGTCACAGATACGCAGTATTTT
TRBV5-1	TRBD2	TRBJ2-3	many	CASSSRTSGSTDTQYF	TGCGCCAGCAGCTCCCGGACTAGCGGGAGCACAGATACGCAGTATTTT
TRBV12-3/TRBV12-4	TRBD1	TRBJ1-5	many	CASSSNRGGGQPQHF	TGTGCCAGCAGTTCCAACAGGGGAGGTGGTCAGCCCCAGCATTTT
TRBV7-8	.	TRBJ2-1	many	CASRNQVKSIYNEQFF	TGTGCCAGCAGGAACCAGGTCAAGTCAATTTACAATGAGCAGTTCTTC
TRBV6-5	.	TRBJ1-6	many	CASTPGGLGSPLHF	TGTGCCAGCACCCCCGGGGGTTTGGGGTCACCCCTCCACTTT
TRBV4-1	TRBD2	TRBJ2-2	.	CASSQRRESKNTGELFF	TGCGCCAGCAGCCAACGGCGGGAGAGTAAGAACACCGGGGAGCTGTTTTTT
TRBV4-2	.	TRBJ2-3	.	CASSQGVPSTDTQYF	TGTGCCAGCAGCCAAGGGGTCCCCAGCACAGATACGCAGTATTTT
TRBV6-5	.	TRBJ2-1	many	CASTMTARVGEQFF	TGTGCCAGCACCATGACAGCAAGGGTGGGTGAGCAGTTCTTC
TRBV29-1	.	TRBJ2-3	.	CSVEAFGSSVAGTDTQYF	TGCAGCGTTGAGGCGTTTGGTAGTTCCGTTGCGGGGACAGATACGCAGTATTTT
TRBV3-1	.	TRBJ2-1	.	CASSHQGGTRRYNEQFF	TGTGCCAGCAGCCACCAAGGGGGGACCAGGAGGTACAATGAGCAGTTCTTC
TRBV20-1	.	TRBJ1-5	many	CSASPVGPQHF	TGCAGTGCTAGTCCGGTGGGGCCCCAGCATTTT
TRBV29-1	TRBD1	TRBJ1-2	many	CSVGQGDGYTF	TGCAGCGTTGGACAGGGGGATGGCTACACCTTC
TRBV29-1	.	TRBJ2-7	.	CSIREALSSYEQYF	TGCAGCATTAGGGAGGCCTTGAGCTCCTACGAGCAGTACTTC
TRBV6-1	TRBD2	TRBJ2-3	many	CASSEAAGGPTDTQYF	TGTGCCAGCAGTGAAGCGGCGGGAGGGCCAACAGATACGCAGTATTTT
TRBV5-5	.	TRBJ2-5	many	CASSPGTRQETQYF	TGTGCCAGCAGCCCCGGGACACGACAAGAGACCCAGTACTTC
TRBV12-5	TRBD2	TRBJ2-7	many	CASGLGLAGAYEQYF	TGTGCTAGTGGTCTTGGACTAGCGGGTGCCTACGAGCAGTACTTC
TRBV2	.	TRBJ2-3	few	CASSAPSPGGADTQYF	TGTGCCAGCAGCGCGCCCTCGCCCGGCGGGGCAGATACGCAGTATTTT
TRBV18	.	TRBJ2-7	few	CASSPDSREQYF	TGTGCCAGCTCACCCGACAGCCGCGAGCAGTACTTC
TRBV7-2	.	TRBJ2-1	.	CASSLGYWYEQFF	TGTGCCAGCAGCTTAGGATATTGGTATGAGCAGTTCTTC
TRBV14	TRBD1	TRBJ2-7	.	CASSRQGMIDERYF	TGTGCCAGCAGTCGACAGGGTATGATCGACGAGCGGTACTTC
TRBV19	.	TRBJ1-5	few	CASSTPTGNQPQHF	TGTGCCAGTAGTACCCCCACGGGAAATCAGCCCCAGCATTTT
TRBV7-3	.	TRBJ2-7	few	CASSLNRARSYEQYF	TGTGCCAGCAGCTTAAACAGGGCACGGTCCTACGAGCAGTACTTC
TRBV7-3	.	TRBJ2-2	many	CASSSGATGELFF	TGTGCCAGCAGTTCCGGGGCCACCGGGGAGCTGTTTTTT
TRBV21-1	.	TRBJ2-6	few	CASKGGFISGANVLTF	TGTGCCAGCAAGGGAGGGTTTATCTCTGGGGCCAACGTCCTGACTTTC